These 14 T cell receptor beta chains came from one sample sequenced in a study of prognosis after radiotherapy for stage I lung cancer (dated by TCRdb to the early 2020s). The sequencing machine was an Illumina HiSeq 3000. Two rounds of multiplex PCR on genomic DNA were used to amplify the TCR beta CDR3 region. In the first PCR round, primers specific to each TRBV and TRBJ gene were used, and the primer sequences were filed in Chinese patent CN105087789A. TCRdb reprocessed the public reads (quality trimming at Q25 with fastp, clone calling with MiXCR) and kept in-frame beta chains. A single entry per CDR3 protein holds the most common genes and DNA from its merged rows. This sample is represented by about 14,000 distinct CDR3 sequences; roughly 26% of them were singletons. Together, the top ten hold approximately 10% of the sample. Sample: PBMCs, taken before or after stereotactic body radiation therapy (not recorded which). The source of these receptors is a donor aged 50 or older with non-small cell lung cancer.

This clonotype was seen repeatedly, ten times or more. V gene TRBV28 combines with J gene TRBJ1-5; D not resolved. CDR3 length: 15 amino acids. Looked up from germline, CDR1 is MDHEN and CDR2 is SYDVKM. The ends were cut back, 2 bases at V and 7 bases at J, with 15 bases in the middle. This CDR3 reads CASSLSVRVTQPQHF. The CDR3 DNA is TGTGCCAGCAGTTTAAGCGTGAGGGTCACACAGCCCCAGCATTTT.

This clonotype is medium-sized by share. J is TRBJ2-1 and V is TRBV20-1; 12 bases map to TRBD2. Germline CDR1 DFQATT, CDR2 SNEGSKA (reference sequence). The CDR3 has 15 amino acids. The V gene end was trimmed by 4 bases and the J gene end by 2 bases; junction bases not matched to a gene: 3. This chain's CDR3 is CSATASGRAYNEQFF. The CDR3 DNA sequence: TGCAGTGCTACTGCTAGCGGGAGGGCCTACAATGAGCAGTTCTTC.

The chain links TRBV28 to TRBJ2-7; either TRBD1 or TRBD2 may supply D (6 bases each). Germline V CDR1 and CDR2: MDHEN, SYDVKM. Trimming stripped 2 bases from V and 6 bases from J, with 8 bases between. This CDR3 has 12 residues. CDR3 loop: CASSLKGGEQYF. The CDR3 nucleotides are TGTGCCAGCAGTTTAAAGGGGGGCGAGCAGTACTTC.

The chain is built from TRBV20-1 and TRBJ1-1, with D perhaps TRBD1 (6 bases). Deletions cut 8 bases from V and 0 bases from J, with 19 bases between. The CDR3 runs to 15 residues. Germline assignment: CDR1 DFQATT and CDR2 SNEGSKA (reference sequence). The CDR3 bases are TGCAGTCGAATAACCAGGGGAAGGATGAACACTGAAGCTTTCTTT. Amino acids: CSRITRGRMNTEAFF.

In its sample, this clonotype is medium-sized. In DNA form, the CDR3 reads TGTGCCAGCAGACAGGGGTCTTGGTCACCCCTCCACTTT. Its protein product is CASRQGSWSPLHF. The V gene is TRBV28, the J gene TRBJ1-6; TRBD1 aligns across 7 bases. The V segment lost 6 bases and the J segment 10 bases; nucleotides outside the gene matches: 6. This CDR3 region has 13 residues. The V gene's germline CDR1 is MDHEN and CDR2 SYDVKM.

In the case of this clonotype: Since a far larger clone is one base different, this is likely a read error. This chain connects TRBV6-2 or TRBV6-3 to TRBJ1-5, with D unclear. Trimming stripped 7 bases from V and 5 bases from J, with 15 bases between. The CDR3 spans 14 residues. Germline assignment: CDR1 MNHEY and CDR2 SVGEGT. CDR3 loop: CASIEAWYDQPQHF. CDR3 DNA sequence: TGTGCCAGCATTGAAGCGTGGTACGATCAGCCCCAGCATTTT.

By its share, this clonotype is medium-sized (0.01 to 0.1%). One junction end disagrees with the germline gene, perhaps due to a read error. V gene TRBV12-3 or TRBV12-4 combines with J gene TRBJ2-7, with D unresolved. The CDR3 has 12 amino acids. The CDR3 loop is CASSSTVGRLGF. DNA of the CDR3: TGTGCCAGCAGTTCTACGGTGGGAAGGCTGGGGTTC.

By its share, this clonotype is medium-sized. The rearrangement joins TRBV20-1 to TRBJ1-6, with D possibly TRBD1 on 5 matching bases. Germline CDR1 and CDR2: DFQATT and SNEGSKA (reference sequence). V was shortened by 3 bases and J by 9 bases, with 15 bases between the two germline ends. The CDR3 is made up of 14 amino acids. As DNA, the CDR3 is TGCAGTGCTAGTTTGAGGGGCGCAGGTTCACCCCTCCACTTT. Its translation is CSASLRGAGSPLHF.

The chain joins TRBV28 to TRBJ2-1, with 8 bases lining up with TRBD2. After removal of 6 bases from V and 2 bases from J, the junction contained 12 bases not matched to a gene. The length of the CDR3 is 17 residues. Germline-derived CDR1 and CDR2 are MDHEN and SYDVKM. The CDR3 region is CASSLMTSVSPYNEQFF. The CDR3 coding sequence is TGTGCCAGCAGCCTTATGACTAGCGTGAGTCCCTACAATGAGCAGTTCTTC.

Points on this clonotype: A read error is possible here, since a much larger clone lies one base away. In DNA form, the CDR3 reads TGTGCCAGTAGTATAGTGGGAGGAGGACCTGAAGCTTTCTTT. Residues: CASSIVGGGPEAFF. The chain carries TRBV19 and TRBJ1-1; unclear D gene. V was pared by 1 base and J by 6 bases, with 12 bases between. CDR1 is LNHDA, CDR2 SQIVND, per germline (reference sequence). The CDR3 loop spans 14 amino acids.

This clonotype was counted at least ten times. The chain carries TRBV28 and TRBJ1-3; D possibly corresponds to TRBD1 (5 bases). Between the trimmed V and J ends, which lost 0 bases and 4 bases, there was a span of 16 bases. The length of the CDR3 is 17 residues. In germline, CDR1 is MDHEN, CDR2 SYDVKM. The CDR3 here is CASSLWGRGRGGNTIYF. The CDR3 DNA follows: TGTGCCAGCAGTTTATGGGGGCGGGGTAGGGGAGGAAACACCATATATTTT.

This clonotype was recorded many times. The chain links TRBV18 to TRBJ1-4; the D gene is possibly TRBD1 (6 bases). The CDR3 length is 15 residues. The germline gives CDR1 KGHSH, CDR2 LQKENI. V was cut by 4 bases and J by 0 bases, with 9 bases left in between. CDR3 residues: CASSHTGTTNEKLFF. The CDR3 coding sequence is TGTGCCAGCTCACACACAGGGACAACTAATGAAAAACTGTTTTTT. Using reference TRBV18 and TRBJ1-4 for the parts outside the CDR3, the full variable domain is NAGVMQNPRHLVRRRGQEARLRCSPMKGHSHVYWYRQLPEEGLKFMVYLQKENIIDESGMPKERFSAEFPKEGPSILRIQQVVRGDSAAYFCASSHTGTTNEKLFFGSGTQLSVL.

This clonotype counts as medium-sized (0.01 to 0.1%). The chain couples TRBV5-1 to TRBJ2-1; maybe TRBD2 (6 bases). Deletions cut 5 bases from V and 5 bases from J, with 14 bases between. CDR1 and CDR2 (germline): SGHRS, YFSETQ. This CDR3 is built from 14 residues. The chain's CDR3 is CASSRDWVNNEQFF. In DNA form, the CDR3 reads TGCGCCAGCAGTCGGGACTGGGTAAACAATGAGCAGTTCTTC.

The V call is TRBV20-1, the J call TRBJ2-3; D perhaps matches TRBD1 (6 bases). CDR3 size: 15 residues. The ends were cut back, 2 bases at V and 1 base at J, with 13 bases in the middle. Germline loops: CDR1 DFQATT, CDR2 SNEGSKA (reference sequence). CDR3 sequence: CSARTGTRGTDTQYF. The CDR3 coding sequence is TGCAGTGCTAGAACCGGGACAAGGGGCACAGATACGCAGTATTTT.